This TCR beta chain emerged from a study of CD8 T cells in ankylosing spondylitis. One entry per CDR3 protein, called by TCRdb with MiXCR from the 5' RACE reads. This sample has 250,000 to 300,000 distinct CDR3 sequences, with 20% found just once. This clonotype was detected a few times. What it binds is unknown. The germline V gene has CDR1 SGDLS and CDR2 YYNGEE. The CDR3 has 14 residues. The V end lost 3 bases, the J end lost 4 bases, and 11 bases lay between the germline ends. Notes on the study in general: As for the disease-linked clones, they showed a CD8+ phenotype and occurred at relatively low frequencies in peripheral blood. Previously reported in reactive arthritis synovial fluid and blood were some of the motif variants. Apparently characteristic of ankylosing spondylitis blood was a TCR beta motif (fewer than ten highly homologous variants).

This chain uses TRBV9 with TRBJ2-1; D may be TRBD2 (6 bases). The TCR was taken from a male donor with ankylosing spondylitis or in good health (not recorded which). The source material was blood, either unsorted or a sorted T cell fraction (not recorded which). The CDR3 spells CASSARTTYNEQFF. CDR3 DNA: TGTGCCAGCAGCGCAAGGACTACGTACAATGAGCAGTTCTTC.